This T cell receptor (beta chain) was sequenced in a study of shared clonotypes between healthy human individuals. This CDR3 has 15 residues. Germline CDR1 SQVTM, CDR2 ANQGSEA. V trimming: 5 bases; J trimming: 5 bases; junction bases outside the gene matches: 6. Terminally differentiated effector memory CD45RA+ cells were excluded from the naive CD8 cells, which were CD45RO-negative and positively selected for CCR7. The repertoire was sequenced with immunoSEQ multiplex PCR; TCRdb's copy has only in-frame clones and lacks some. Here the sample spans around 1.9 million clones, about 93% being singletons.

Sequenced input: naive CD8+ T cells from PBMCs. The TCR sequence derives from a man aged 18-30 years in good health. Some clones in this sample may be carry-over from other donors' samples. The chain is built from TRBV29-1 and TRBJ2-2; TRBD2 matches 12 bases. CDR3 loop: CSVLTSGRVTGELFF. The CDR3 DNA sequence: TGCAGCGTTTTGACTAGCGGGAGAGTTACCGGGGAGCTGTTTTTT.